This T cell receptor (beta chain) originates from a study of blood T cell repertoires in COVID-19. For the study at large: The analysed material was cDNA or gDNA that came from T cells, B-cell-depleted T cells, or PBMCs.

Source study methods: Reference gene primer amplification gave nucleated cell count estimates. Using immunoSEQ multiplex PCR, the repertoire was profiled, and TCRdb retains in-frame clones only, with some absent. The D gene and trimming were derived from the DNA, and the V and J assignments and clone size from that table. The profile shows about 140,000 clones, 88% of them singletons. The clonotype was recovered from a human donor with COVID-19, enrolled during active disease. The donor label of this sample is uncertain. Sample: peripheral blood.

CDR3 sequence (DNA): TGTGCCAGCAGCTTAGTGGGCTTCGAGCAGTACTTC. This encodes CASSLVGFEQYF. The J gene is TRBJ2-7, the V gene TRBV11-2, with D unresolved. V lost 1 base and J 6 bases, leaving 7 bases between the germline ends. This CDR3 region has 12 residues. The germline V gene has CDR1 SGHAT and CDR2 FQNNGV.